This TCR beta chain was sequenced for a study of Graves' ophthalmopathy and Graves' hyperthyroidism. RNA transcripts were the template, and TCR beta CDR3 regions were amplified from them. RT-PCR in the first round used HTBI primers; a second-round multiplex PCR followed. TCRdb re-analysed the multiplex PCR reads in MiXCR, keeping a single row per CDR3 protein. The sample consists of 660,000 or so distinct CDR3 sequences, 35% to 50% of them appearing once. Study-wide results and limits: With roughly 69% sensitivity and about 78% specificity, the model predicted ophthalmopathy progression.

Ophthalmopathy-affected donors exhibited moderate-to-severe activity, CAS ≥3, NOSPECS ≥4, and duration under 3 months. Patients were excluded if they had other autoimmune diseases or uncontrolled infections, and likewise if pregnancy or lactation applied. This clonotype was seen repeatedly, ten times or more. Its antigen is undetermined. V was trimmed by 4 bases and J by 6 bases, leaving 15 bases between them. Germline V lookup: CDR1 SGHVS, CDR2 FQNEAQ. The CDR3 consists of 14 residues. This receptor was identified in an adult man with Graves' ophthalmopathy. Sequenced material: peripheral blood. The genes are TRBV7-8 and TRBJ2-5, with D unclear. CDR3 in amino acids: CASSYVLGPKTQYF. CDR3 sequence (DNA): TGTGCCAGCAGCTACGTCCTAGGGCCCAAGACCCAGTACTTC.